Below, 24 T cell receptor beta chains from the same sample are listed, as sequenced in a study of cytomegalovirus exposure and HLA in healthy donors. PCR employed 60 Vbeta and 13 Jbeta primers. Sequencing was performed with immunoSEQ multiplex PCR; in TCRdb, only in-frame clones are kept and a portion is missing. The table lists roughly 110,000 clones, 80% to 85% of them singletons. Sequences were obtained from PBMCs. Every receptor here comes from a man aged 25 to 40 in good health and CMV-seropositive.

The chain employs TRBV28 and TRBJ2-1; TRBD2 matches at 10 bases. CDR3 length: 15 amino acids. Trimming cost V 3 bases and J 3 bases; bases outside gene matches: 2. Germline CDR1 and CDR2: MDHEN and SYDVKM. The DNA for the CDR3 is TGTGCCAGCAGTTTGGAGCGGGGGGGCTACAATGAGCAGTTCTTC. It encodes CASSLERGGYNEQFF.

The rearrangement joins TRBV6-1 to TRBJ2-6; D unresolved. The germline V gene encodes CDR1 MNHNS and CDR2 SASEGT. CDR3 length equals 16 residues. V shed 2 bases and J shed 0 bases, with 8 bases lying between them. The CDR3 protein is CASSEFGSSGANVLTF. The CDR3 DNA follows: TGTGCCAGCAGTGAATTCGGTTCCTCTGGGGCCAACGTCCTGACTTTC.

This chain uses TRBV10-3 with TRBJ2-5; D unresolved. Germline CDR1 is ENHRY and CDR2 is SYGVKD. The CDR3 runs 13 residues. V gave up 4 bases and J gave up 1 base, with 7 bases separating them. The CDR3 nucleotides are TGTGCCATCAGTGTCTCCCCCCAAGAGACCCAGTACTTC. It translates to CAISVSPQETQYF.

This chain connects TRBV2 to TRBJ2-3; the match to TRBD1 covers 10 bases. The CDR3 is 17 residues long. Trimming at V came to 3 bases and at J to 4 bases, leaving 10 bases not matched to a gene. CDR1 SNHLY and CDR2 FYNNEI come from the germline V gene. This CDR3 reads CASSDGGQGLPSDTQYF. DNA for the CDR3: TGTGCCAGCAGTGACGGGGGACAGGGGTTACCCTCAGATACGCAGTATTTT.

This chain connects TRBV27 to TRBJ1-1; maybe TRBD1 (5 bases). The CDR3 extends over 16 amino acids. Between the trimmed V and J ends, which lost 9 bases and 1 base, there was a span of 21 bases. The V gene's germline CDR1 is MNHEY and CDR2 SMNVEV (reference sequence). CDR3 coding DNA: TGTGCCAGTCTTACAGGCCCCGGACGAGGGAACACTGAAGCTTTCTTT. Amino acids: CASLTGPGRGNTEAFF.

The rearrangement links TRBV7-9 to TRBJ1-2; D may be TRBD1 (6 bases). V lost 5 bases and J 4 bases, leaving 23 bases between the germline ends. This CDR3 comprises 17 residues. Germline V gene lookup returns CDR1 SEHNR and CDR2 FQNEAQ (reference sequence). The CDR3 loop is CASSPLDSRRLVYGYTF. In DNA, the CDR3 is TGTGCCAGCAGCCCTCTGGACAGCCGCCGTCTGGTCTATGGCTACACCTTC.

The chain uses TRBV7-8 and TRBJ1-2; no firm D call. Germline values: CDR1 SGHVS, CDR2 FQNEAQ. The length of the CDR3 is 13 residues. V dropped 1 base and J dropped 5 bases, with 8 bases sitting between them. CDR3 in amino acids: CASSLDAAYGYTF. The DNA of the CDR3 is TGTGCCAGCAGCTTAGATGCGGCGTATGGCTACACCTTC.

This clone has a handful of counts. V gene TRBV7-9 combines with J gene TRBJ2-1; D perhaps matches TRBD2 (7 bases). Per the germline V gene, CDR1 is SEHNR and CDR2 is FQNEAQ (reference sequence). This CDR3 region has 15 residues. V was shortened by 5 bases and J by 9 bases, with 20 bases between the two germline ends. The CDR3 protein is CASSERGARWGEQFF. DNA of the CDR3: TGTGCCAGCAGCGAACGGGGGGCCCGGTGGGGTGAGCAGTTCTTC.

The rearrangement joins TRBV27 to TRBJ1-6, with 7 bases aligning to TRBD1. This CDR3 contains 15 residues. Germline V gives CDR1 MNHEY, CDR2 SMNVEV (reference sequence). The ends lost 5 bases at V and 8 bases at J; junction bases unmatched: 9. The CDR3 nucleotides read TGTGCCAGCAGTCAAGGGACAGCCCTATATTCACCCCTCCACTTT. The encoded protein is CASSQGTALYSPLHF.

The CDR3 is CASSSGQANYGYTF. Here the CDR3 DNA reads TGTGCCAGCAGCTCGGGACAGGCTAACTATGGCTACACCTTC. The V gene is TRBV9, the J gene TRBJ1-2, with 8 bases that match TRBD1. This CDR3 is built from 14 residues. J gave up 0 bases and V 4 bases, and 2 bases lay outside the gene matches. The V gene's germline CDR1 is SGDLS and CDR2 YYNGEE.

The chain uses TRBV4-1 and TRBJ1-5, with D tentatively TRBD1 (5 bases). The CDR3 loop spans 17 amino acids. Trimming removed 2 bases at V and 0 bases at J, with 14 bases between. Germline lookup yields CDR1 MGHRA and CDR2 YSYEKL. The CDR3 loop reads CASSQTQGADSNQPQHF. The CDR3 DNA follows: TGCGCCAGCAGCCAAACCCAAGGGGCGGATAGCAATCAGCCCCAGCATTTT.

The chain carries TRBV7-7 and TRBJ2-5; D may be TRBD2 (6 bases). The V end was cut by 1 base, the J end by 5 bases, with 11 bases between. The CDR3 loop spans 14 amino acids. CDR1 SSHAT and CDR2 FNYEAQ come from the germline V gene (reference sequence). The CDR3 sequence: CASSLEGAGETQYF. The CDR3 region has the DNA TGTGCCAGCAGCTTAGAAGGTGCGGGGGAGACCCAGTACTTC.

The V gene is TRBV5-1, the J gene TRBJ2-5; 7 positions match TRBD1. CDR3 size: 14 residues. CDR1 and CDR2 from the germline V gene are SGHRS and YFSETQ. The V gene end was trimmed by 2 bases and the J gene end by 4 bases; junction bases not matched to a gene: 5. CDR3 coding DNA: TGCGCCAGCAGCTTTGACAGGGTATCAGAGACCCAGTACTTC. Translating it yields CASSFDRVSETQYF.

CDR3 amino acids: CASSLGLGDGPPLHF. The CDR3 DNA sequence: TGTGCCAGCAGCTTGGGATTGGGAGATGGACCACCCCTCCACTTT. The rearrangement links TRBV5-8 to TRBJ1-6; D unclear. Trimming left V 0 bases short and J 11 bases short, with 15 bases between. This CDR3 region has 15 residues. Looked up from germline, CDR1 is SGHTS and CDR2 is YDEGEE.

The chain couples TRBV27 to TRBJ1-6; D may be TRBD1 (6 bases). The CDR3 runs to 14 residues. The ends were cut back, 5 bases at V and 7 bases at J, with 12 bases in the middle. Germline CDR1 and CDR2: MNHEY and SMNVEV (reference sequence). This CDR3 is CASSISRGNSPLHF. The CDR3 coding sequence is TGTGCCAGCAGTATTTCCAGGGGAAATTCACCCCTCCACTTT.

The rearrangement uses TRBV4-2 and TRBJ2-1; the match to TRBD1 covers 10 bases. Germline V gene data show CDR1 as LGHNA and CDR2 as YNFKEQ. CDR3 size: 16 residues. Unmatched junction bases numbered 5, after V lost 4 bases and J lost 2 bases. The DNA for the CDR3 is TGTGCCAGCAGCCTCACCGGGACAGGGGCCTACAATGAGCAGTTCTTC. Translated, it gives CASSLTGTGAYNEQFF.

This chain uses TRBV2 with TRBJ2-3; D call uncertain. CDR1 and CDR2 from the germline V gene are SNHLY and FYNNEI. This CDR3 contains 14 residues. Trimming removed 3 bases from V and 2 bases from J, with 9 bases in between. DNA for the CDR3: TGTGCCAGCAGTGATCTTCAGGACACAGATACGCAGTATTTT. Amino acids: CASSDLQDTDTQYF.

The chain links TRBV7-9 to TRBJ1-1; weak D call: TRBD1 (6 bases). V lost 4 bases and J lost 8, with 11 bases in between. CDR3 length equals 12 residues. Looked up from germline, CDR1 is SEHNR and CDR2 is FQNEAQ (reference sequence). In DNA form, the CDR3 reads TGTGCCAGCAGCTCCACAGGGCCCGAAGCTTTCTTT. It specifies CASSSTGPEAFF.

The rearrangement uses TRBV7-2 and TRBJ1-2; TRBD1 matches 8 bases. V shed 4 bases, J shed 8 bases, and the junction held 12 bases outside the gene matches. The germline gives CDR1 SGHTA, CDR2 FQGNSA. The CDR3 consists of 15 residues. CDR3 region: CASSSHPGTGEGYTF. Written as DNA, the CDR3 is TGTGCCAGCAGCTCTCACCCCGGGACAGGTGAAGGCTACACCTTC.

The chain couples TRBV2 to TRBJ2-6; TRBD1 is a possible D gene (5 bases). The CDR3 length is 17 residues. The germline V and J ends were trimmed by 4 bases and 0 bases, with 13 bases remaining between them. Germline V lookup: CDR1 SNHLY, CDR2 FYNNEI. For the CDR3, the DNA is TGTGCCAGCAGTGGGTCAGGACACAGCTCTGGGGCCAACGTCCTGACTTTC. It encodes CASSGSGHSSGANVLTF.

A word on this clone: One junction end does not reproduce the germline sequence, and a read error may be involved. The chain recombines TRBV7-9 with TRBJ2-2; 9 bases match TRBD1. Germline V gene lookup returns CDR1 SEHNR and CDR2 FQNEAQ (reference sequence). There are 15 residues in the CDR3. The CDR3 is CSSSSGQGFTGELFF. The CDR3 bases are TGTTCCAGCAGCTCGGGACAGGGCTTCACCGGGGAGCTGTTTTTT.

The sample holds a few counts of this clone. The J gene is TRBJ2-1, the V gene TRBV6-6; 7 bases line up with TRBD2. This CDR3 contains 15 residues. V shed 8 bases and J 5 bases; nucleotides not matched to a gene: 12. Germline values: CDR1 MNHNY, CDR2 SVGAGI (reference sequence). DNA for the CDR3: TGTGCCAGCCGGACCGGCGGGAGTTCGAACAATGAGCAGTTCTTC. As protein: CASRTGGSSNNEQFF.

The chain uses TRBV6-1 and TRBJ1-5, with 7 bases identical to TRBD1. After removal of 4 bases from V and 2 bases from J, the junction contained 5 bases not matched to a gene. This CDR3 spans 15 amino acids. CDR1 is MNHNS and CDR2 is SASEGT in the germline V gene. The CDR3 sequence: CASSGQGGGNQPQHF. In nucleotides, the CDR3 is TGTGCCAGCAGTGGACAGGGTGGCGGCAATCAGCCCCAGCATTTT.

With respect to this clone: A read error is possible here, since a much larger clone lies one base away. CDR3 protein: CASSLEGTYGYTF. CDR3 bases: TGTGCCAGCAGCTTGGAGGGGACCTATGGCTACACCTTC. The rearrangement uses TRBV6-5 and TRBJ1-2; D perhaps matches TRBD1 (5 bases). Germline lookup yields CDR1 MNHEY and CDR2 SVGAGI. The CDR3 spans 13 residues. V lost 6 bases to trimming and J lost 4 bases, with 12 bases between them.